These 20 T cell receptor beta chains were all obtained from the same sample, sequenced in a study of blood T cells in healthy people across ages. Sample-barcoded 5' priming and a J-beta primer mix drove a second PCR of roughly 7 to 11 cycles. TCRdb reprocessed the 5' RACE reads via MiXCR and lists one record per CDR3 protein. The table shows roughly 2 million distinct CDR3 sequences, with 49% occurring only once. Sequences were obtained from blood. These receptors were obtained from a middle-aged woman in good health.

This clonotype was found a few times. V and J are TRBV7-2 and TRBJ2-3, with 10 bases matching TRBD2. The CDR3 runs 16 residues. Germline assignment: CDR1 SGHTA and CDR2 FQGNSA. V was pared by 2 bases and J by 6 bases, with 8 bases of the junction left unmatched. CDR3 residues: CASSLLASGGADTQYF. CDR3 DNA: TGTGCCAGCAGCTTATTAGCAAGCGGGGGGGCCGATACGCAGTATTTT.

This clonotype was recorded a few times. V and J are TRBV6-1 and TRBJ2-3; the match to TRBD2 covers 11 bases. Germline V lookup: CDR1 MNHNS, CDR2 SASEGT. The CDR3 extends over 15 amino acids. Trimming removed 7 bases from V and 3 bases from J; junction bases left unmatched: 6. The CDR3 coding sequence is TGTGCCAGCATTCTAGCGGGGGGATTTACAGATACGCAGTATTTT. Its translation is CASILAGGFTDTQYF.

This clonotype appeared a few times. The J gene is TRBJ1-2, the V gene TRBV28, with 7 bases fitting TRBD1. The ends lost 6 bases at V and 5 bases at J; junction bases unmatched: 6. The CDR3 runs 13 residues. Germline CDR1 MDHEN, CDR2 SYDVKM. CDR3: CASRYTGAYGYTF. Written as DNA, the CDR3 is TGTGCCAGCAGATATACAGGGGCGTATGGCTACACCTTC.

The chain links TRBV12-3 or TRBV12-4 to TRBJ2-5; 7 bases agree with TRBD1. The V gene end was trimmed by 5 bases and the J gene end by 1 base; junction bases not matched to a gene: 13. The CDR3 has 17 residues. The CDR3 bases are TGTGCCAGCAGTCCCGGACAGGCCACCATTTCCCAAGAGACCCAGTACTTC. This codes for CASSPGQATISQETQYF.

V usage is TRBV3-1 and J usage is TRBJ2-3, with 7 bases fitting TRBD2. The CDR3 spans 16 residues. Trimming took 0 bases from V and 7 from J; bases not matched to a gene: 10. CDR1 and CDR2 from the germline V gene are LGHDT and YNNKEL (reference sequence). The CDR3 is CASSQDARAGLHTQYF. CDR3 in DNA: TGTGCCAGCAGCCAAGATGCACGAGCGGGGTTGCATACGCAGTATTTT.

V usage is TRBV10-3 and J usage is TRBJ2-3; a weak D match, TRBD2 (6 bases). Trimming took 8 bases from V and 1 from J, leaving 13 bases between them. This CDR3 is built from 14 residues. CDR1 is ENHRY, CDR2 SYGVKD, per germline. As DNA, the CDR3 is TGTGCCATCGGGTTATCTAGCGGCACAGATACGCAGTATTTT. The encoded protein is CAIGLSSGTDTQYF.

The chain combines TRBV7-2 with TRBJ1-2; 7 nucleotides line up with TRBD1. V lost 5 bases to trimming and J lost 8 bases; unmatched junction nucleotides: 5. The CDR3 sequence is 12 residues long. Germline-derived CDR1 and CDR2 are SGHTA and FQGNSA. CDR3 protein: CASSVPGGGYTF. The CDR3 bases are TGTGCCAGCAGCGTACCAGGGGGGGGCTACACCTTC.

The chain recombines TRBV2 with TRBJ1-2, with D uncertain. Between the trimmed V and J ends, which lost 8 bases and 7 bases, there was a span of 2 bases. Germline V lookup: CDR1 SNHLY, CDR2 FYNNEI. CDR3 length: 8 residues. DNA of the CDR3: TGTGCCAGCGCTGGCTACACCTTC. It codes for CASAGYTF.

This clonotype appeared a few times. V gene TRBV6-6 combines with J gene TRBJ2-7; a weak D match, TRBD1 (6 bases). Germline CDR1 and CDR2: MNHNY and SVGAGI (reference sequence). The CDR3 is 17 residues long. The V end lost 4 bases, the J end lost 3 bases, and 22 bases lay between the germline ends. The CDR3 loop is CASSLGTTGFGIYEQYF. Written as DNA, the CDR3 is TGTGCCAGCAGTTTGGGAACGACAGGTTTCGGGATCTACGAGCAGTACTTC.

The chain employs TRBV4-3 and TRBJ2-6; no firm D call. The CDR3 loop spans 16 amino acids. V lost 0 bases and J 0 bases, leaving 6 bases between the germline ends. CDR1 is LGHNA and CDR2 is YSLEER in the germline V gene. The CDR3 DNA reads as TGCGCCAGCAGCCAAGAAGTACGCTCTGGGGCCAACGTCCTGACTTTC. Translation: CASSQEVRSGANVLTF.

A few counts support this clonotype. The V call is TRBV4-3, the J call TRBJ2-3; unclear D gene. Germline V gene sequence: CDR1 LGHNA, CDR2 YSLEER. V dropped 0 bases and J dropped 4 bases, with 11 bases sitting between them. The CDR3 has 15 residues. CDR3: CASSQDRTDADTQYF. The CDR3, as DNA: TGCGCCAGCAGCCAAGATCGGACCGACGCAGATACGCAGTATTTT.

This clonotype was picked up a small number of times. J is TRBJ2-5 and V is TRBV28; a weak D match, TRBD1 (6 bases). Germline CDR1 MDHEN, CDR2 SYDVKM. With 3 bases removed from V and 1 base from J, the gap between germline ends came to 15 bases. The length of the CDR3 is 16 residues. CDR3 nucleotide sequence: TGTGCCAGCAGTTTTCAGGGGCCTCTAACCCAAGAGACCCAGTACTTC. Its translation is CASSFQGPLTQETQYF.

J is TRBJ2-3 and V is TRBV5-1; D remains unclear. Germline assignment: CDR1 SGHRS and CDR2 YFSETQ. The CDR3 runs to 13 residues. The V end was cut by 4 bases, the J end by 5 bases, with 11 bases between. The CDR3 loop is CASSPLNIDTQYF. The CDR3 DNA follows: TGCGCCAGCAGCCCGCTTAACATAGATACGCAGTATTTT.

The chain couples TRBV29-1 to TRBJ2-5; possible D gene TRBD2, 6 bases. From germline, CDR1 is SQVTM and CDR2 ANQGSEA. The V and J ends lost 7 bases and 3 bases respectively, with 18 bases between them. CDR3 size: 14 residues. The CDR3 DNA is TGCAGCGCTACTATCTATGGGGGGAAAGAGACCCAGTACTTC. It codes for CSATIYGGKETQYF.

The CDR3 loop is CASKADSFSYNEQFF. CDR3 DNA: TGTGCCAGCAAGGCCGACAGCTTCTCCTACAATGAGCAGTTCTTC. The gene calls are TRBV6-2 or TRBV6-3 and TRBJ2-1; D is perhaps TRBD1 (5 bases). This CDR3 region has 15 residues. The V gene's germline CDR1 is MNHEY and CDR2 SVGEGT. V was trimmed by 7 bases and J by 0 bases, leaving 13 bases between them.

The chain employs TRBV24-1 and TRBJ2-1; 8 nucleotides agree with TRBD1. CDR3 length: 16 residues. The V segment lost 4 bases and the J segment 3 bases; nucleotides outside the gene matches: 7. Germline CDR1 reads KGHDR; CDR2 reads SFDVKD. The CDR3 here is CATSDFGQGSYNEQFF. The CDR3 coding sequence is TGTGCCACCAGTGACTTCGGACAGGGTAGCTACAATGAGCAGTTCTTC.

The chain joins TRBV7-2 to TRBJ1-1; the match to TRBD1 covers 8 bases. This CDR3 has 18 amino acids. Per the germline V gene, CDR1 is SGHTA and CDR2 is FQGNSA. V dropped 0 bases and J dropped 7; count of bases not matched to a gene: 16. The CDR3 protein is CASSLAGRGTGTLIEAFF. The CDR3 DNA is TGTGCCAGCAGCTTAGCTGGCCGTGGGACAGGAACCTTAATTGAAGCTTTCTTT.

This clonotype was counted only a few times. The chain carries TRBV20-1 and TRBJ2-3; D remains ambiguous. The CDR3 length is 14 residues. The germline gives CDR1 DFQATT, CDR2 SNEGSKA (reference sequence). V was trimmed by 0 bases and J by 4 bases, leaving 11 bases between them. The CDR3 loop is CSARDRSLADTQYF. The CDR3 nucleotides are TGCAGTGCTAGAGACCGATCCCTCGCAGATACGCAGTATTTT.

The chain uses TRBV4-3 and TRBJ1-2; 9 nucleotides match TRBD1. CDR1 LGHNA and CDR2 YSLEER come from the germline V gene. The ends lost 1 base at V and 7 bases at J; junction bases unmatched: 4. This CDR3 spans 14 amino acids. In DNA, the CDR3 is TGCGCCAGCAGCCAAGGGACAGGGGAAACTGGCTACACCTTC. Translating gives CASSQGTGETGYTF.

This chain connects TRBV28 to TRBJ1-4, with TRBD1 identical over 10 bases. Germline assignment: CDR1 MDHEN and CDR2 SYDVKM. The CDR3 totals 15 residues. Trimming at V came to 5 bases and at J to 7 bases, leaving 7 bases not matched to a gene. The CDR3, as DNA: TGTGCCAGCAGTCCCTTGGGACAGGGGATTGAAAAACTGTTTTTT. Translating gives CASSPLGQGIEKLFF. The full variable domain, rest sourced from reference TRBV28 and TRBJ1-4, is DVKVTQSSRYLVKRTGEKVFLECVQDMDHENMFWYRQDPGLGLRLIYFSYDVKMKEKGDIPEGYSVSREKKERFSLILESASTNQTSMYLCASSPLGQGIEKLFFGSGTQLSVL.